Listed below are T cell receptor beta chains from one sample, sequenced in a study of Ad26.COV2.S vaccination and SARS-CoV-2 variants. The assay was immunoSEQ multiplex PCR, and TCRdb's table has in-frame clones only and misses some. The table lists approximately 300,000 clones, roughly 86% of them singletons, with approximately 2% in the top ten. The material was peripheral blood, obtained in a trial of Ad26.COV2.S vaccine versus placebo. Every receptor here comes from a person aged 18-65 years who received the Ad26.COV2.S COVID-19 vaccine or a placebo. CDR3s include the opening cysteine and the closing phenylalanine or tryptophan. The D gene is left open where the match is weak. Expanded clones are given a class, and other clones once, few, many or no size at all.

clone_size: -
d_call: -
j_call: TRBJ2-7
v_call: TRBV5-4
cdr3_nt: TGTGCCAGCAGCTCCCCCGACAGTCTGAGCCACGAGCAGTACTTC
cdr3_aa: CASSSPDSLSHEQYF

clone_size: -
d_call: -
j_call: TRBJ1-6
v_call: TRBV7-8
cdr3_nt: TGTGCCAGCAGCTTGCAGGGACCCTATAATTCACCCCTCCACTTT
cdr3_aa: CASSLQGPYNSPLHF

clone_size: -
d_call: TRBD1
j_call: TRBJ2-7
v_call: TRBV2
cdr3_nt: TGTGCCAGCAGTCGACAGGGGAACCCCTACGAGCAGTACTTC
cdr3_aa: CASSRQGNPYEQYF

clone_size: -
d_call: -
j_call: TRBJ2-7
v_call: TRBV6-2/TRBV6-3
cdr3_nt: TGTGCCAGCAGTTATCCTTCGAGGGAGCAGTACTTC
cdr3_aa: CASSYPSREQYF

clone_size: -
d_call: TRBD1
j_call: TRBJ1-2
v_call: TRBV7-9
cdr3_nt: TGTGCCAGCAGTCGGGGAGGACAGGAGGCTAACTATGGCTACACCTTC
cdr3_aa: CASSRGGQEANYGYTF

clone_size: -
d_call: TRBD2
j_call: TRBJ2-3
v_call: TRBV11-2
cdr3_nt: TGTGCCAGCAGCCCCCAACTAGCGGCCACAGATACGCAGTATTTT
cdr3_aa: CASSPQLAATDTQYF

clone_size: -
d_call: TRBD1
j_call: TRBJ1-1
v_call: TRBV19
cdr3_nt: TGTGCCAGTAGTCCTTACCTCAGGGGGGTGAACACTGAAGCTTTCTTT
cdr3_aa: CASSPYLRGVNTEAFF

clone_size: once
d_call: -
j_call: TRBJ1-1
v_call: TRBV4-3
cdr3_nt: TGCGCCAGCAGCGACAAGATTGGGGGAAACCCCACTGAAGCTTTCTTT
cdr3_aa: CASSDKIGGNPTEAFF

clone_size: -
d_call: TRBD1
j_call: TRBJ1-1
v_call: TRBV7-9
cdr3_nt: TGTGCCAGCAGCTTCGACAGGGACACTGAAGCTTTCTTT
cdr3_aa: CASSFDRDTEAFF

clone_size: -
d_call: -
j_call: TRBJ2-3
v_call: TRBV11-2
cdr3_nt: TGTGCCAGCAGCCTAGGACTCTCGTCGGCAGATACGCAGTATTTT
cdr3_aa: CASSLGLSSADTQYF

clone_size: -
d_call: -
j_call: TRBJ1-4
v_call: TRBV30
cdr3_nt: TGTGCCTGGTCAATCAGGGAAAAACTGTTTTTT
cdr3_aa: CAWSIREKLFF

clone_size: -
d_call: TRBD1
j_call: TRBJ1-5
v_call: TRBV7-8
cdr3_nt: TGTGCCAGCAGCCGCATCGTAGGGACAGGGGGTCAGCCCCAGCATTTT
cdr3_aa: CASSRIVGTGGQPQHF

clone_size: -
d_call: TRBD1
j_call: TRBJ2-1
v_call: TRBV6-5
cdr3_nt: TGTGCCAGCAGTCGAACGGGACAGGGTCACAATGAGCAGTTCTTC
cdr3_aa: CASSRTGQGHNEQFF

clone_size: once
d_call: TRBD1
j_call: TRBJ1-2
v_call: TRBV6-2/TRBV6-3
cdr3_nt: TGTGCCAGCAGTACGGGACAGGGTTTTTCCTACACCTTC
cdr3_aa: CASSTGQGFSYTF

clone_size: -
d_call: TRBD1
j_call: TRBJ1-1
v_call: TRBV5-4
cdr3_nt: TGTGCCAGCAGACTCCGGGGACAGGGGGCTACTGAAGCTTTCTTT
cdr3_aa: CASRLRGQGATEAFF

clone_size: -
d_call: -
j_call: TRBJ2-7
v_call: TRBV7-9
cdr3_nt: TGTGCCAGCAGCTTACTCCACGAGCAGTACTTC
cdr3_aa: CASSLLHEQYF

clone_size: -
d_call: TRBD1
j_call: TRBJ2-1
v_call: TRBV5-1
cdr3_nt: TGCGCCAGCAGCATCTCCTCCGGGACAGGGGTGTTCTTC
cdr3_aa: CASSISSGTGVFF

clone_size: -
d_call: -
j_call: TRBJ2-3
v_call: TRBV25-1
cdr3_nt: TGTGCCAGCAGTGTAGGTAGGACGCAGTATTTT
cdr3_aa: CASSVGRTQYF

clone_size: -
d_call: TRBD1
j_call: TRBJ1-2
v_call: TRBV7-9
cdr3_nt: TGTGCCAGCAGTCGGACAGGGGGCGCGTCTCGGGGCTACACCTTC
cdr3_aa: CASSRTGGASRGYTF

clone_size: few
d_call: -
j_call: TRBJ1-1
v_call: TRBV10-3
cdr3_nt: TGTGCCATCAGTGAGGTGAGACAGAACACTGAAGCTTTCTTT
cdr3_aa: CAISEVRQNTEAFF

clone_size: -
d_call: -
j_call: TRBJ2-5
v_call: TRBV14
cdr3_nt: TGTGCCAGCAGCCACGAAGAGACCCAGTACTTC
cdr3_aa: CASSHEETQYF

clone_size: -
d_call: -
j_call: TRBJ1-6
v_call: TRBV4-1
cdr3_nt: TGCGCCAGCAGCCAGAGTAGCTCCTATAATTCACCCCTCCACTTT
cdr3_aa: CASSQSSSYNSPLHF

clone_size: -
d_call: TRBD1
j_call: TRBJ1-1
v_call: TRBV9
cdr3_nt: TGTGCCAGCAGCGTAGTGGTGGGGACAGGCTTGAACACTGAAGCTTTCTTT
cdr3_aa: CASSVVVGTGLNTEAFF

clone_size: -
d_call: -
j_call: TRBJ2-2
v_call: TRBV2
cdr3_nt: TGTGCCAGCACCTCCCGGGGGGCTGGCGGGGAGCTGTTTTTT
cdr3_aa: CASTSRGAGGELFF

clone_size: -
d_call: -
j_call: TRBJ2-6
v_call: TRBV19
cdr3_nt: TGTGCCAGTACCCCAATGGGGGCCAACGTCCTGACTTTC
cdr3_aa: CASTPMGANVLTF

clone_size: -
d_call: -
j_call: TRBJ1-2
v_call: TRBV7-2
cdr3_nt: TGTGCCAGCAGCTTAGGCTTGAGGGCGTCTGGCTATGGCTACACCTTC
cdr3_aa: CASSLGLRASGYGYTF

clone_size: few
d_call: TRBD2
j_call: TRBJ2-3
v_call: TRBV4-3
cdr3_nt: TGCGCCAGCAGCCAAGAGCCGGGGGGGCCAAATACGCAGTATTTT
cdr3_aa: CASSQEPGGPNTQYF

clone_size: -
d_call: -
j_call: TRBJ2-7
v_call: TRBV7-9
cdr3_nt: TGTGCCAGCAGCTTAAAGGTCTACGAGCAGTACTTC
cdr3_aa: CASSLKVYEQYF

clone_size: -
d_call: -
j_call: TRBJ1-1
v_call: TRBV11-2
cdr3_nt: TGTGCCAGCAGCTTCAAATTGAACACTGAAGCTTTCTTT
cdr3_aa: CASSFKLNTEAFF

clone_size: -
d_call: -
j_call: TRBJ1-1
v_call: TRBV7-9
cdr3_nt: TGTGCCAGCAGCTTAGGGACTAGGGATAACACTGAAGCTTTCTTT
cdr3_aa: CASSLGTRDNTEAFF

clone_size: once
d_call: TRBD1
j_call: TRBJ2-6
v_call: TRBV5-1
cdr3_nt: TGCGCCAGCAGCTTGGTAGGGACAGCAGGCTCTGGGGCCAACGTCCTGACTTTC
cdr3_aa: CASSLVGTAGSGANVLTF

clone_size: -
d_call: TRBD1
j_call: TRBJ1-2
v_call: TRBV2
cdr3_nt: TGTGCCAGCAGGGGGGACAGGCCTTATGGCTACACCTTC
cdr3_aa: CASRGDRPYGYTF

clone_size: -
d_call: TRBD1
j_call: TRBJ1-2
v_call: TRBV5-5
cdr3_nt: TGTGCCAGCAGCTCTACCTATCCAGGGACAGCCGGAACTTACACCTTC
cdr3_aa: CASSSTYPGTAGTYTF

clone_size: -
d_call: TRBD2
j_call: TRBJ2-1
v_call: TRBV4-2
cdr3_nt: TGTGCCAGCAGCCCCCACGGGGGGGAAGGCAATGAGCAGTTCTTC
cdr3_aa: CASSPHGGEGNEQFF

clone_size: once
d_call: -
j_call: TRBJ2-1
v_call: TRBV5-4
cdr3_nt: TGTGCCAGCAGCCCCTTACCGTCAGACAATGAGCAGTTCTTC
cdr3_aa: CASSPLPSDNEQFF

clone_size: few
d_call: TRBD1
j_call: TRBJ2-7
v_call: TRBV2
cdr3_nt: TGTGCCAGCAGTTCGGCAGGACAGGGGGCTTACGAGCAGTACTTC
cdr3_aa: CASSSAGQGAYEQYF

clone_size: -
d_call: -
j_call: TRBJ2-3
v_call: TRBV6-6
cdr3_nt: TGTGCCAGCAAGGCGGCTAGCACAGATACGCAGTATTTT
cdr3_aa: CASKAASTDTQYF

clone_size: -
d_call: -
j_call: TRBJ1-6
v_call: TRBV18
cdr3_nt: TGTGCCAGCTCACCCACCCGAGGGGGGGGTAATTCACCCCTCCACTTT
cdr3_aa: CASSPTRGGGNSPLHF

clone_size: -
d_call: -
j_call: TRBJ1-2
v_call: TRBV11-2
cdr3_nt: TGTGCCAGCAGCTTAGAACTGTTAGCTAACTATGGCTACACCTTC
cdr3_aa: CASSLELLANYGYTF

clone_size: -
d_call: -
j_call: TRBJ2-7
v_call: TRBV16
cdr3_nt: TGTGCCAGCAGCCAATCGGCGAAGACGTACTACGAGCAGTACTTC
cdr3_aa: CASSQSAKTYYEQYF

clone_size: -
d_call: -
j_call: TRBJ2-5
v_call: TRBV2
cdr3_nt: TGTGCCAGCAGTGAACAGGGGATGGGAGAGACCCAGTACTTC
cdr3_aa: CASSEQGMGETQYF

clone_size: -
d_call: -
j_call: TRBJ1-1
v_call: TRBV6-5
cdr3_nt: TGTGCCAGCAGTTACTCTCAGGGGAACACTGAAGCTTTCTTT
cdr3_aa: CASSYSQGNTEAFF

clone_size: once
d_call: TRBD1
j_call: TRBJ1-5
v_call: TRBV6-6
cdr3_nt: TGTGCCAGCATTTCAACAGGGGTCGATCAGCCCCAGCATTTT
cdr3_aa: CASISTGVDQPQHF

clone_size: -
d_call: -
j_call: TRBJ1-3
v_call: TRBV4-3
cdr3_nt: TGCGCCAGCAGCCAAGATATAAGGGGGGCTGGAAACACCATATATTTT
cdr3_aa: CASSQDIRGAGNTIYF

clone_size: -
d_call: -
j_call: TRBJ1-5
v_call: TRBV30
cdr3_nt: TGTGCCTGGAGTGGAACGTGGGGCAATCAGCCCCAGCATTTT
cdr3_aa: CAWSGTWGNQPQHF

clone_size: -
d_call: -
j_call: TRBJ1-1
v_call: TRBV6-5
cdr3_nt: TGTGCCAGTAAGTACAGGGACACTGAAGCTTTCTTT
cdr3_aa: CASKYRDTEAFF

clone_size: -
d_call: -
j_call: TRBJ2-1
v_call: TRBV10-1
cdr3_nt: TGCGCCAGCAGTGAGTCGGGGCGGGGACGCGACAATGAGCAGTTCTTC
cdr3_aa: CASSESGRGRDNEQFF

clone_size: few
d_call: -
j_call: TRBJ1-5
v_call: TRBV5-1
cdr3_nt: TGCGCCAGCAGCTTGGCCGGGGAGAGCAATCAGCCCCAGCATTTT
cdr3_aa: CASSLAGESNQPQHF

clone_size: -
d_call: -
j_call: TRBJ1-1
v_call: TRBV28
cdr3_nt: TGTGCCAGCAGTCCCCCCAGGGTGAAGAACACTGAAGCTTTCTTT
cdr3_aa: CASSPPRVKNTEAFF

clone_size: -
d_call: -
j_call: TRBJ1-4
v_call: TRBV4-1
cdr3_nt: TGCGCCAGCAGCCTACAGTTTCAGAATGAAAAACTGTTTTTT
cdr3_aa: CASSLQFQNEKLFF

clone_size: -
d_call: -
j_call: TRBJ1-4
v_call: TRBV4-1
cdr3_nt: TGCGCCAGCAGGACCGACAGATATGAAAAACTGTTTTTT
cdr3_aa: CASRTDRYEKLFF

clone_size: -
d_call: -
j_call: TRBJ2-1
v_call: TRBV30
cdr3_nt: TGTGCCTGGGCCCTGGGCTCCTACAATGAGCAGTTCTTC
cdr3_aa: CAWALGSYNEQFF